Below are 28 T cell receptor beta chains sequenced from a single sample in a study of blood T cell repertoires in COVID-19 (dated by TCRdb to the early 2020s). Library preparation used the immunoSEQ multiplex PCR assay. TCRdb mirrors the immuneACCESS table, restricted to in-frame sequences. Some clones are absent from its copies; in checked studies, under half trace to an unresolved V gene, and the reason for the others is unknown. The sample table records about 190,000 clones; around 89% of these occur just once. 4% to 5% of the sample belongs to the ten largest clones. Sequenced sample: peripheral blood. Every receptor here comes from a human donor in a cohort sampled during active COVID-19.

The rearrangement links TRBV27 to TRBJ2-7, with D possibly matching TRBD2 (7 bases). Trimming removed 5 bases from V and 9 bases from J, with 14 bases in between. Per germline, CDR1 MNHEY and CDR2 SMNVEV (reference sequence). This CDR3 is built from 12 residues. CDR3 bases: TGTGCCAGCAGTGCCTTAGGGGGGGGGCAGTACTTC. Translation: CASSALGGGQYF.

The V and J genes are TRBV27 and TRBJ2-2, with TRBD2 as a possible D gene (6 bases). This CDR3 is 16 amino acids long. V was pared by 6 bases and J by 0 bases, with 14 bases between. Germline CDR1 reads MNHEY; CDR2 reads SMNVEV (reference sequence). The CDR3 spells CASSHLRETNTGELFF. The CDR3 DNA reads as TGTGCCAGCAGCCACTTGCGGGAAACGAACACCGGGGAGCTGTTTTTT.

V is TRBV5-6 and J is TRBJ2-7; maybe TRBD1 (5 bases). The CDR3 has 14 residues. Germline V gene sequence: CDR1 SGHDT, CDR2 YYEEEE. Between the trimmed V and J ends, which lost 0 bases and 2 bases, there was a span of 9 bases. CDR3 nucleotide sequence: TGTGCCAGCAGCTTGGCTCGACAGCCCTACGAGCAGTACTTC. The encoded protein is CASSLARQPYEQYF.

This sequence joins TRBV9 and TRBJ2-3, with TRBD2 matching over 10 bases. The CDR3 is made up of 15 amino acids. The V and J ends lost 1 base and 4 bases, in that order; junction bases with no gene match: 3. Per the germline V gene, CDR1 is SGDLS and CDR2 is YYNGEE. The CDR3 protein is CASSVSSGGSDTQYF. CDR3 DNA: TGTGCCAGCAGCGTATCTAGCGGGGGATCAGATACGCAGTATTTT. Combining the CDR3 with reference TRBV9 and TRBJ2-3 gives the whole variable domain DSGVTQTPKHLITATGQRVTLRCSPRSGDLSVYWYQQSLDQGLQFLIQYYNGEERAKGNILERFSAQQFPDLHSELNLSSLELGDSALYFCASSVSSGGSDTQYFGPGTRLTVL.

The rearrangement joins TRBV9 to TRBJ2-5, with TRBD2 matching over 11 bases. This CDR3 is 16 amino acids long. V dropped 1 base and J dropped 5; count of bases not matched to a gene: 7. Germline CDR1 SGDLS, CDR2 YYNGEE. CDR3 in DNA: TGTGCCAGCAGCGTATTAGCGGGGGGGCCCTCGGAGACCCAGTACTTC. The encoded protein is CASSVLAGGPSETQYF.

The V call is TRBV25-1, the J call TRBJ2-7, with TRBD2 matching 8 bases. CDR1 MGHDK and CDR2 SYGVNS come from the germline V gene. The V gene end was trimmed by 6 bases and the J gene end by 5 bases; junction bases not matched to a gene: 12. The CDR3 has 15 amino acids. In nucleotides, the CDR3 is TGTGCCAGCAGGGGGAGCTCGGGAGGGTGGGACGAGCAGTACTTC. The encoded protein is CASRGSSGGWDEQYF.

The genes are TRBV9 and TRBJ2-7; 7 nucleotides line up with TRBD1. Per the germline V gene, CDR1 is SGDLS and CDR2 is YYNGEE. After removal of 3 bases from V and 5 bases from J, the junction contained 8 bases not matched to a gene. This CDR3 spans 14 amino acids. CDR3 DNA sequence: TGTGCCAGCAGCGAAACAGGGGCGGGCCACGAGCAGTACTTC. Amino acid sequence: CASSETGAGHEQYF.

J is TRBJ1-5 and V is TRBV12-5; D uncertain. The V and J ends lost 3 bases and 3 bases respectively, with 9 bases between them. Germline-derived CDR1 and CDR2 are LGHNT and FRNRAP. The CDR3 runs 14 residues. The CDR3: CASGFGEPNQPQHF. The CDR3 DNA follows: TGTGCTAGTGGTTTCGGGGAGCCCAATCAGCCCCAGCATTTT.

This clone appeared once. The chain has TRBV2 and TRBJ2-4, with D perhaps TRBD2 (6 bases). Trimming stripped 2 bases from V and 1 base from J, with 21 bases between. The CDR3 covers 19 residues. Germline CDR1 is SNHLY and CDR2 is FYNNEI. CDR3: CASSEIRAGGAFAKNIQYF. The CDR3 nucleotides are TGTGCCAGCAGTGAAATTCGAGCAGGAGGGGCGTTCGCCAAAAACATTCAGTACTTC.

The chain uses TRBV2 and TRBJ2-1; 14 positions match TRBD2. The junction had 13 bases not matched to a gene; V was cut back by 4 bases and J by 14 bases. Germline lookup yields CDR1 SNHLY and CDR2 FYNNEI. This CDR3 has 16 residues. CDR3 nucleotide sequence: TGTGCCAGCAGTGGACCCGGGACTAGCGGGAGCGGTTCGAAGTTCTTC. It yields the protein CASSGPGTSGSGSKFF.

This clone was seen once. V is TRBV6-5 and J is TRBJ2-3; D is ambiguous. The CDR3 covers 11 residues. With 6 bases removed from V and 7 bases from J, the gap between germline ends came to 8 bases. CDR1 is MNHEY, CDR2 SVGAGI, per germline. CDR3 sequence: CASSNGHTQYF. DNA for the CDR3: TGTGCCAGCAGCAATGGGCATACGCAGTATTTT.

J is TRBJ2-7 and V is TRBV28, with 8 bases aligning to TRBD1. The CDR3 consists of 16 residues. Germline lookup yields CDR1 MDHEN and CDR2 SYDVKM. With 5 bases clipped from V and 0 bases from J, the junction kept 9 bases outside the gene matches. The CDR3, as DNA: TGTGCCAGCAGTGGCCAGGGGGCGATAAACTCCTACGAGCAGTACTTC. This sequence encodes CASSGQGAINSYEQYF. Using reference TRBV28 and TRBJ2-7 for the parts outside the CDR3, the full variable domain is DVKVTQSSRYLVKRTGEKVFLECVQDMDHENMFWYRQDPGLGLRLIYFSYDVKMKEKGDIPEGYSVSREKKERFSLILESASTNQTSMYLCASSGQGAINSYEQYFGPGTRLTVT.

CDR3 in amino acids: CATRDSGGVREKLFF. CDR3 coding DNA: TGTGCCACCAGAGACTCAGGGGGCGTTCGGGAAAAACTGTTTTTT. The genes are TRBV19 and TRBJ1-4, with 8 bases aligning to TRBD1. The CDR3 contains 15 residues. V lost 10 bases, J lost 8 bases, and 15 bases stayed unmatched. Germline V lookup: CDR1 LNHDA, CDR2 SQIVND (reference sequence). Using reference TRBV19 and TRBJ1-4 for the parts outside the CDR3, the full variable domain is DGGITQSPKYLFRKEGQNVTLSCEQNLNHDAMYWYRQDPGQGLRLIYYSQIVNDFQKGDIAEGYSVSREKKESFPLTVTSAQKNPTAFYLCATRDSGGVREKLFFGSGTQLSVL.

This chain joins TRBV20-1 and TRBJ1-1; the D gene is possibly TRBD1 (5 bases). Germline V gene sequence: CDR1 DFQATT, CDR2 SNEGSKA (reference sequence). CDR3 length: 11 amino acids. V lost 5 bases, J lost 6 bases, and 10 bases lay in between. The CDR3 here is CSAFDSPEAFF. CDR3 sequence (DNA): TGCAGTGCTTTCGACAGCCCTGAAGCTTTCTTT.

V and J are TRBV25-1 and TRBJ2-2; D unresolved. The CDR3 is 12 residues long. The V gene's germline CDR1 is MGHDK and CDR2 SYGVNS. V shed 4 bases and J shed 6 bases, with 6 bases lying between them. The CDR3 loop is CASSGYSGELFF. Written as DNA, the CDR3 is TGTGCCAGCAGTGGGTACTCCGGGGAGCTGTTTTTT.

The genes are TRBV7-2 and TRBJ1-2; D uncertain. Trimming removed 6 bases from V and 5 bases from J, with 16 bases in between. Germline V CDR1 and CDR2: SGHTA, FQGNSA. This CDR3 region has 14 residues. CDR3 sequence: CASRLPGESYGYTF. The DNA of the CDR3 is TGTGCCAGCAGACTACCCGGGGAAAGTTATGGCTACACCTTC.

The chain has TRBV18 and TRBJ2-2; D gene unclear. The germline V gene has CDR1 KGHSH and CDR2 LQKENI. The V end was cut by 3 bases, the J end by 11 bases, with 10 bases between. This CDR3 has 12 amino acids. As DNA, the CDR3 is TGTGCCAGCTCACCTGTTCTGAGAGAGCTGTTTTTT. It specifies CASSPVLRELFF.

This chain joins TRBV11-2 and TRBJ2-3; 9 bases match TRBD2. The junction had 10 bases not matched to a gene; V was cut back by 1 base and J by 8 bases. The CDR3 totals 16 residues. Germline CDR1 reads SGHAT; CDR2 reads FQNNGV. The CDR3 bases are TGTGCCAGCAGCTTAGGGGCTAGCGGGGTAGGGGCTACGCAGTATTTT. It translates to CASSLGASGVGATQYF.

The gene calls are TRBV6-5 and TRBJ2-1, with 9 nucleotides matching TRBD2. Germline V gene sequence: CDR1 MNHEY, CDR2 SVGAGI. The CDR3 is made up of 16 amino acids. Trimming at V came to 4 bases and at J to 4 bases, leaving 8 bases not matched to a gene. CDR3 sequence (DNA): TGTGCCAGCAGTTCAGGGACTAGCCTTAATTACAATGAGCAGTTCTTC. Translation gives CASSSGTSLNYNEQFF.

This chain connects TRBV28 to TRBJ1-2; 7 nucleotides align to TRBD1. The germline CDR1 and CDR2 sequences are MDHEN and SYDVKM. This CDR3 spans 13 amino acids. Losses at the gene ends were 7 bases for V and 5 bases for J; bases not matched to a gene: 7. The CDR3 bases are TGTGCCAGCACAGAGGGGGCACGTTATGGCTACACCTTC. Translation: CASTEGARYGYTF.

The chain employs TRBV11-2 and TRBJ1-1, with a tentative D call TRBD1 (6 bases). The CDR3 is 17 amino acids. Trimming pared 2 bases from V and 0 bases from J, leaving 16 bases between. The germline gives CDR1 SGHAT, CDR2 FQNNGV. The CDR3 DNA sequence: TGTGCCAGCAGCTTACCCTGGACAGTACTACTGAACACTGAAGCTTTCTTT. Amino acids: CASSLPWTVLLNTEAFF. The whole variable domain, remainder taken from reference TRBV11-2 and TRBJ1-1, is EAGVAQSPRYKIIEKRQSVAFWCNPISGHATLYWYQQILGQGPKLLIQFQNNGVVDDSQLPKDRFSAERLKGVDSTLKIQPAKLEDSAVYLCASSLPWTVLLNTEAFFGQGTRLTVV.

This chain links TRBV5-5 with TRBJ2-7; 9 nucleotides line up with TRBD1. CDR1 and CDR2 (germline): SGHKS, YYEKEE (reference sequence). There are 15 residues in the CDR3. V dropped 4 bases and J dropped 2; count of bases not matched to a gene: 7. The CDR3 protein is CASSHSGTGPYEQYF. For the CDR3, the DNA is TGTGCCAGCAGCCACTCCGGGACAGGGCCCTACGAGCAGTACTTC.

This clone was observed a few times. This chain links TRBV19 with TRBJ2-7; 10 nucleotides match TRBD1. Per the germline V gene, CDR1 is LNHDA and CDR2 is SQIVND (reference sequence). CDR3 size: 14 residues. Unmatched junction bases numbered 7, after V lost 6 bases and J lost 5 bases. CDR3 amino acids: CASSRDRGKDEQYF. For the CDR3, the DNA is TGTGCCAGTAGCCGGGACAGGGGAAAAGACGAGCAGTACTTC.

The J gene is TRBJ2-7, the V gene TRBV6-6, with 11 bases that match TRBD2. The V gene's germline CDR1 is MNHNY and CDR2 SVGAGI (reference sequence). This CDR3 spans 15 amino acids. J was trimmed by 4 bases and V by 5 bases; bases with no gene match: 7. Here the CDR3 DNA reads TGTGCCAGCAGTCATAGCGGGAGGGCCTTATACGAGCAGTACTTC. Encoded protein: CASSHSGRALYEQYF.

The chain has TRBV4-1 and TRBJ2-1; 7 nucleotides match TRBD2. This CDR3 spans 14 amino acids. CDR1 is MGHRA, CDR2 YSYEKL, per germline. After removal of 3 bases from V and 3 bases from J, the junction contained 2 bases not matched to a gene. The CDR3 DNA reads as TGCGCCAGCAGCCAGCAGCGGGGCTACAATGAGCAGTTCTTC. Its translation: CASSQQRGYNEQFF.

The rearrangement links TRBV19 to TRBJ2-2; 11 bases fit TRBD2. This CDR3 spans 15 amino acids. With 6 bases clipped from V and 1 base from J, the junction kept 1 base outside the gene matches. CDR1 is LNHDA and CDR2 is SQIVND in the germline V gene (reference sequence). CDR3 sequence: CASRGTSGNTGELFF. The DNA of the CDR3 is TGTGCCAGTAGGGGGACTAGCGGGAACACCGGGGAGCTGTTTTTT.

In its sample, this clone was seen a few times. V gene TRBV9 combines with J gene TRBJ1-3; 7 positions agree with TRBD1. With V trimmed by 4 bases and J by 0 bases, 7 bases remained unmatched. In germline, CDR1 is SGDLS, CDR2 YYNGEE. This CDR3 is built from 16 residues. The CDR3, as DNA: TGTGCCAGCAGCACCCCCGGACAGGCCTCTGGAAACACCATATATTTT. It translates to CASSTPGQASGNTIYF.

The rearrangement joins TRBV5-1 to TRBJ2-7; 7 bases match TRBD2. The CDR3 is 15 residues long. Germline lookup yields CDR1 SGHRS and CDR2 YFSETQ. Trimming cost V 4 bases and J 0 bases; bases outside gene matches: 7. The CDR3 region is CASSPRAGNSYEQYF. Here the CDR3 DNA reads TGCGCCAGCAGCCCTCGAGCGGGAAACTCCTACGAGCAGTACTTC.